These T cell receptor beta chains were read from a single sample in a study of OX40 agonist ivuxolimab in advanced cancers. TCRdb keeps only in-frame clones here, not all; method: immunoSEQ multiplex PCR. Of under 70,000 clones in the sample, 80% to 85% are singletons; the top ten hold approximately 4.8%. Specimen: CD4+ or CD8+ T cells sorted from blood, collected in a trial of the OX40 agonist ivuxolimab. The origin of the receptors is an adult with an advanced solid tumor such as melanoma, head and neck, liver or kidney cancer. The CDR3 runs from the conserved cysteine through the conserved F or W.

V gene | CDR3 protein
TRBV19 | CASSISRGLGEQYF
TRBV7-2 | CASSRNLGNQPQHF
TRBV27 | CASSSTGGFGYTF
TRBV6-5 | CASSYSRGADYGYTF
TRBV10-3 | CAILRTGGTEAFF
TRBV6-5 | CASGTPGTQSNEQFF
TRBV19 | CASSIGAGQGIVNSYNEQFF
TRBV27 | CASSPDRGSVSAFF
TRBV6-5 | CASSYRRDPTYEQYF
TRBV5-4 | CASSPRTASYQETQYF
TRBV7-3 | CASSLSPRGLGSPLHF
TRBV19 | CASTPGLVRAGGADTQYF
TRBV7-8 | CASSSMTGTKDGEQYF
TRBV7-3 | CASSAQGGNTEAFF
TRBV19 | CASSKDRGRSSGDYGYTF
TRBV6-1 | CASSRTDSPLHF
TRBV6-6 | CASTPTSGLGNEQFF
TRBV7-2 | CASSPAGGAYNEQFF
TRBV10-3 | CAISESGAGGKNTEAFF
TRBV7-9 | CASSLAGPYEQYF
TRBV7-9 | CASSQDRNTDTQYF
TRBV5-6 | CASSLAPGQGYEQYF
TRBV27 | CASSLWPGAGGSGANVLTF